A single sample is the source of the 29 T cell receptor beta chains below, sequenced in a study of Ad26.COV2.S vaccination and SARS-CoV-2 variants. The treatment denotes: some 20 received Ad26.COV2.S at low or high dose, single or two shots; 5 received placebo; per-sample allocation not given. Collection of samples fell on day 63 after the first vaccine or placebo injection. Profiled with immunoSEQ multiplex PCR; TCRdb holds only in-frame clones, not every one. The sample has approximately 350,000 clones, 83% seen once. Material: peripheral blood, obtained in a trial of Ad26.COV2.S vaccine versus placebo. These receptors were collected from a person aged 18-65 years who received the Ad26.COV2.S COVID-19 vaccine or a placebo.

The V call is TRBV5-1, the J call TRBJ2-5; D not resolved. The V end was cut by 1 base, the J end by 2 bases, with 9 bases between. The CDR3 extends over 14 amino acids. Per the germline V gene, CDR1 is SGHRS and CDR2 is YFSETQ. The CDR3 loop is CASSLLPGQETQYF. In DNA, the CDR3 is TGCGCCAGCAGCTTGCTCCCAGGACAAGAGACCCAGTACTTC.

This clone has only a few counts. V is TRBV11-2 and J is TRBJ2-7, with 8 bases lining up with TRBD2. Germline values: CDR1 SGHAT, CDR2 FQNNGV. Trimming at V came to 6 bases and at J to 6 bases, leaving 10 bases not matched to a gene. The CDR3 consists of 14 residues. The CDR3 DNA sequence: TGTGCCAGCAGGACGCCGGGACTAGTAGGCGAGCAGTACTTC. This encodes CASRTPGLVGEQYF.

The rearrangement links TRBV3-1 (or the pseudogene TRBV3-2) to TRBJ2-3; perhaps TRBD2 as D (6 bases). This CDR3 is built from 16 residues. Germline-derived CDR1 and CDR2 are LGHDT and YNNKEL (reference sequence). V was shortened by 0 bases and J by 2 bases, with 12 bases between the two germline ends. The CDR3 nucleotides read TGTGCCAGCAGCCAAGAAAAGGGCGGGAACACAGATACGCAGTATTTT. Residues: CASSQEKGGNTDTQYF.

This rearrangement joins TRBV5-6 to TRBJ2-7, with 8 bases lining up with TRBD1. Germline-derived CDR1 and CDR2 are SGHDT and YYEEEE. CDR3 length equals 16 residues. J lost 5 bases, V lost 4 bases, and 14 bases had no gene match. In nucleotides, the CDR3 is TGTGCCAGCAGCCGAACCAGGGGGCGAGGAAGCCACGAGCAGTACTTC. This translates into CASSRTRGRGSHEQYF. Together with reference TRBV5-6 and TRBJ2-7, the CDR3 gives the full variable domain: DAGVTQSPTHLIKTRGQQVTLRCSPKSGHDTVSWYQQALGQGPQFIFQYYEEEERQRGNFPDRFSGHQFPNYSSELNVNALLLGDSALYLCASSRTRGRGSHEQYFGPGTRLTVT.

The J gene is TRBJ2-7, the V gene TRBV20-1; no firm D call. V was pared by 3 bases and J by 3 bases, with 3 bases between. This CDR3 region has 10 residues. Per germline, CDR1 DFQATT and CDR2 SNEGSKA (reference sequence). The CDR3 loop is CSARDYEQYF. The DNA of the CDR3 is TGCAGTGCTAGGGACTACGAGCAGTACTTC.

The chain couples TRBV6-5 to TRBJ2-4; 7 nucleotides line up with TRBD2. Trimming removed 7 bases from V and 1 base from J; junction bases left unmatched: 4. CDR1 MNHEY and CDR2 SVGAGI come from the germline V gene. The CDR3 is 14 residues long. The DNA for the CDR3 is TGTGCCAGCACGGTCGGGGGGGCCAAAAACATTCAGTACTTC. This translates into CASTVGGAKNIQYF.

This rearrangement joins TRBV5-4 to TRBJ2-1, with D maybe TRBD2 (6 bases). V lost 4 bases to trimming and J lost 4 bases, with 12 bases between them. From germline, CDR1 is SGHNT and CDR2 YYREEE (reference sequence). The CDR3 runs 14 residues. CDR3 region: CASSRSSVYNEQFF. CDR3 sequence (DNA): TGTGCCAGCAGCAGATCTAGCGTGTACAATGAGCAGTTCTTC.

The chain is built from TRBV7-8 and TRBJ1-1; D not resolved. Trimming shortened V by 5 bases and J by 0 bases, and 10 bases separated the two germline ends. The CDR3 length is 14 residues. Germline V gives CDR1 SGHVS, CDR2 FQNEAQ. The CDR3 loop is CASSLMTVNTEAFF. The CDR3 DNA reads as TGTGCCAGCAGCCTGATGACTGTGAACACTGAAGCTTTCTTT.

V is TRBV19 and J is TRBJ1-3; D call uncertain. V was trimmed by 2 bases and J by 2 bases, leaving 13 bases between them. The CDR3 is 16 residues long. Germline assignment: CDR1 LNHDA and CDR2 SQIVND (reference sequence). CDR3 bases: TGTGCCAGTAGTATATTCGACGCGTTGGCTGGAAACACCATATATTTT. It encodes CASSIFDALAGNTIYF.

The chain couples TRBV7-8 to TRBJ2-1; either TRBD1 or TRBD2 may fit D (5 bases each). Trimming cost V 2 bases and J 4 bases, with 9 bases left between them. The CDR3 spans 14 residues. Germline assignment: CDR1 SGHVS and CDR2 FQNEAQ. In nucleotides, the CDR3 is TGTGCCAGCAGCTTAAGGGACGGTTACAATGAGCAGTTCTTC. It translates to CASSLRDGYNEQFF.

The CDR3 loop reads CATKGERSNNEQFF. CDR3 nucleotide sequence: TGTGCCACCAAAGGGGAGCGGAGTAACAATGAGCAGTTCTTC. The V and J genes are TRBV10-3 and TRBJ2-1, with D possibly called TRBD1 or TRBD2 (5 bases each). V lost 10 bases and J 5 bases, leaving 18 bases between the germline ends. Germline CDR1 ENHRY, CDR2 SYGVKD. The CDR3 runs to 14 residues.

The chain has TRBV6-2 or TRBV6-3 and TRBJ2-7, with D possibly matching TRBD2 (5 bases). The germline V gene encodes CDR1 MNHEY and CDR2 SVGEGT. This CDR3 is built from 16 residues. Trimming stripped 0 bases from V and 4 bases from J, with 16 bases between. The CDR3 region has the DNA TGTGCCAGCAGTTACTCGTCGGAGGCGGCGGTTTACGAGCAGTACTTC. It is translated as CASSYSSEAAVYEQYF.

The rearrangement uses TRBV23-1 and TRBJ2-7, with D perhaps matching TRBD1 (6 bases). TRBV23-1 qualifies as an ORF whose function is uncertain. The V end lost 9 bases, the J end lost 2 bases, and 17 bases lay between the germline ends. This CDR3 is built from 14 residues. CDR3 nucleotide sequence: TGCGCCAGGCCTAGCCACAGGGTAGCCTACGAGCAGTACTTC. Its translation: CARPSHRVAYEQYF.

The chain links TRBV6-6 to TRBJ1-1; unclear D gene. V was cut by 3 bases and J by 2 bases, with 7 bases left in between. Per the germline V gene, CDR1 is MNHNY and CDR2 is SVGAGI (reference sequence). CDR3 size: 13 residues. The CDR3: CASSYNQNTEAFF. For the CDR3, the DNA is TGTGCCAGCAGTTATAACCAAAACACTGAAGCTTTCTTT.

The V call is TRBV7-2, the J call TRBJ2-7; the D gene could be TRBD1 or TRBD2 (5 bases each). The V end was cut by 8 bases, the J end by 5 bases, with 16 bases between. Germline V gene data show CDR1 as SGHTA and CDR2 as FQGNSA. This CDR3 is built from 13 residues. The CDR3 loop is CASAPGPWDEQYF. The CDR3, as DNA: TGTGCCAGCGCCCCGGGACCCTGGGACGAGCAGTACTTC.

V usage is TRBV4-1 and J usage is TRBJ2-5; D may be TRBD1 or TRBD2 (5 bases each). Germline CDR1 and CDR2: MGHRA and YSYEKL. Trimming stripped 4 bases from V and 4 bases from J, with 19 bases between. The CDR3 contains 16 residues. The CDR3 DNA reads TGCGCCAGCAGCCGACTATTGGGGCTGCCGGGAGAGACCCAGTACTTC. Translation gives CASSRLLGLPGETQYF.

This rearrangement joins TRBV28 to TRBJ1-3; D call uncertain. V lost 5 bases to trimming and J lost 6 bases, with 5 bases between them. The CDR3 is made up of 11 amino acids. From germline, CDR1 is MDHEN and CDR2 SYDVKM. The CDR3 protein is CASSKANTIYF. The CDR3 bases are TGTGCCAGCAGTAAAGCAAACACCATATATTTT.

V is TRBV10-3 and J is TRBJ2-7, with D possibly being TRBD2 (5 bases). There are 14 residues in the CDR3. Per germline, CDR1 ENHRY and CDR2 SYGVKD. The V and J ends lost 7 bases and 4 bases respectively, with 17 bases between them. The CDR3 region has the DNA TGTGCCATCAACAAGGACCCATCGGGATACGAGCAGTACTTC. This gives the protein CAINKDPSGYEQYF.

The J gene is TRBJ1-1, the V gene TRBV19, with D maybe TRBD1 (6 bases). The germline V and J ends were trimmed by 3 bases and 3 bases, with 14 bases remaining between them. This CDR3 is 15 amino acids long. The V gene's germline CDR1 is LNHDA and CDR2 SQIVND (reference sequence). CDR3: CASSIRTSGDTEAFF. CDR3 sequence (DNA): TGTGCCAGTAGTATTAGGACTTCAGGGGACACTGAAGCTTTCTTT.

This clone turned up a few times. This chain uses TRBV7-2 with TRBJ1-2, with D maybe TRBD1 (6 bases). CDR3 length equals 13 residues. The V and J ends lost 1 base and 7 bases respectively, with 10 bases between them. CDR1 is SGHTA, CDR2 FQGNSA, per germline. The CDR3 DNA reads as TGTGCCAGCAGCTTAGAACAGGGCTCTGGCTACACCTTC. This encodes CASSLEQGSGYTF.

V is TRBV2 and J is TRBJ1-2, with D possibly TRBD1 on 5 matching bases. The CDR3 is 13 residues long. The V gene's germline CDR1 is SNHLY and CDR2 FYNNEI. V lost 8 bases and J lost 0, with 10 bases in between. In DNA, the CDR3 is TGTGCCAGCGAAAGGGGCGCTAACTATGGCTACACCTTC. This sequence encodes CASERGANYGYTF.

There are a few counts of this clone. The chain links TRBV24-1 to TRBJ2-3; 8 bases are a match to TRBD2. CDR1 is KGHDR, CDR2 SFDVKD, per germline. Unmatched junction bases numbered 6, after V lost 4 bases and J lost 4 bases. The CDR3 loop spans 15 amino acids. DNA of the CDR3: TGTGCCACCAGTGAATTGAGCGGGAGTGCAGATACGCAGTATTTT. It is translated as CATSELSGSADTQYF.

The chain joins TRBV7-2 to TRBJ2-5; the match to TRBD2 covers 13 bases. From germline, CDR1 is SGHTA and CDR2 FQGNSA. The trim removed 5 bases at V and 3 bases at J, leaving 3 bases unmatched. The CDR3 length is 15 residues. The CDR3 loop reads CASSLGLAGEETQYF. Here the CDR3 DNA reads TGTGCCAGCAGCCTTGGACTAGCGGGGGAAGAGACCCAGTACTTC.

This clone was detected once. The chain carries TRBV12-3 or TRBV12-4 and TRBJ2-5; D is uncertain. This CDR3 region has 13 residues. The V and J ends lost 3 bases and 0 bases respectively, with 5 bases between them. The CDR3 DNA follows: TGTGCCAGCAGTTTTAACCACCAAGAGACCCAGTACTTC. The encoded protein is CASSFNHQETQYF.

The V call is TRBV6-5, the J call TRBJ1-1, with D possibly TRBD1 on 6 matching bases. In germline, CDR1 is MNHEY, CDR2 SVGAGI. CDR3 length: 13 residues. The V gene lost 3 bases and the J gene lost 5 bases, with 10 bases spanning the gap. This chain's CDR3 is CASSYTGKTEAFF. Here the CDR3 DNA reads TGTGCCAGCAGTTATACAGGGAAAACTGAAGCTTTCTTT.

The V and J genes are TRBV4-1 and TRBJ2-7, with 8 bases aligning to TRBD2. V lost 2 bases and J lost 4; bases outside the gene matches: 7. Germline loops: CDR1 MGHRA, CDR2 YSYEKL. The CDR3 is 15 residues long. The CDR3 loop is CASSQPVAGLYEQYF. The CDR3 nucleotides read TGCGCCAGCAGCCAACCAGTAGCGGGGCTATACGAGCAGTACTTC.

This chain joins TRBV7-3 and TRBJ2-1; TRBD1 agrees at 9 bases. CDR1 and CDR2 (germline): SGHTA, FQGTGA. The CDR3 sequence is 15 residues long. J lost 8 bases, V lost 3 bases, and 8 bases had no gene match. The CDR3 bases are TGTGCCAGCAGCTTTACAGGGGGCGGTAACCATGAGCAGTTCTTC. This translates into CASSFTGGGNHEQFF.

The genes are TRBV7-3 and TRBJ1-2, with 8 positions matching TRBD1. This CDR3 spans 13 amino acids. With V trimmed by 1 base and J by 8 bases, 3 bases remained unmatched. CDR1 and CDR2 from the germline V gene are SGHTA and FQGTGA. CDR3: CASSLIGTGGYTF. CDR3 coding DNA: TGTGCCAGCAGCTTAATTGGGACAGGAGGCTACACCTTC.

The chain has TRBV18 and TRBJ1-6, with D hard to call. Trimming took 4 bases from V and 8 from J, leaving 21 bases between them. This CDR3 has 17 residues. The germline gives CDR1 KGHSH, CDR2 LQKENI. The CDR3 here is CASSQLGRSGVDSPLHF. DNA of the CDR3: TGTGCCAGCTCACAACTAGGTAGATCGGGCGTCGATTCACCCCTCCACTTT. Looking up the rest from reference TRBV18 and TRBJ1-6 gives the full variable domain: NAGVMQNPRHLVRRRGQEARLRCSPMKGHSHVYWYRQLPEEGLKFMVYLQKENIIDESGMPKERFSAEFPKEGPSILRIQQVVRGDSAAYFCASSQLGRSGVDSPLHFGNGTRLTVT.